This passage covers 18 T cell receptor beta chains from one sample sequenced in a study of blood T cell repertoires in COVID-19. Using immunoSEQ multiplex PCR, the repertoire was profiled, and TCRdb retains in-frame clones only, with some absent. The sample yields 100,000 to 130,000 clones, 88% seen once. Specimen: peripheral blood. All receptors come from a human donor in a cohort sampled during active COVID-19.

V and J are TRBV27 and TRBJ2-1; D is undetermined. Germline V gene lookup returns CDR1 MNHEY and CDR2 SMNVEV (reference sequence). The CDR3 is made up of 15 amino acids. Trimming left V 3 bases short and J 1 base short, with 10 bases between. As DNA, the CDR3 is TGTGCCAGCAGTTTGGTTCCTACTTCCTACAATGAGCAGTTCTTC. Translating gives CASSLVPTSYNEQFF.

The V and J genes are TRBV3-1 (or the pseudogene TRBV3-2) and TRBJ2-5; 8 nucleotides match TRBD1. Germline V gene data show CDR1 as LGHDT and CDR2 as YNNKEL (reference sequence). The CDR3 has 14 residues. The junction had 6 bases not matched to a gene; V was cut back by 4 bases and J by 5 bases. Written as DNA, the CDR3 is TGTGCCAGCAGCCCAAGCACAGGGGGTGAGACCCAGTACTTC. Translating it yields CASSPSTGGETQYF.

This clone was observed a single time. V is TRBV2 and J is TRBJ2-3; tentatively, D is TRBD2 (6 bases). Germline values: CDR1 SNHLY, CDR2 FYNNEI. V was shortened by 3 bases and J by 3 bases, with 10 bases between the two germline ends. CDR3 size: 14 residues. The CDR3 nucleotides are TGTGCCAGCAGTGAGGCGGGAATTACAGATACGCAGTATTTT. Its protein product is CASSEAGITDTQYF.

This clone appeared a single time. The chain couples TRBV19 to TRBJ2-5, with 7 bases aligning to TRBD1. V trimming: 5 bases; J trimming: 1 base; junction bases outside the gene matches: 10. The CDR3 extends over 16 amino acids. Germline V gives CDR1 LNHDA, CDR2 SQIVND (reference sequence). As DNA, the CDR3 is TGTGCCAGTAGTCCTCTTAGGGGGCGCTTCCAAGAGACCCAGTACTTC. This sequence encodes CASSPLRGRFQETQYF.

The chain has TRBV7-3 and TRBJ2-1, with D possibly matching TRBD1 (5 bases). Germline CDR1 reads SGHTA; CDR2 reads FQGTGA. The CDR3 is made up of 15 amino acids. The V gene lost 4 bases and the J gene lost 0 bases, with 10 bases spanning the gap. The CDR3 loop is CASSSTERSYNEQFF. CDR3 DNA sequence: TGTGCCAGCAGCTCGACAGAGCGCTCCTACAATGAGCAGTTCTTC.

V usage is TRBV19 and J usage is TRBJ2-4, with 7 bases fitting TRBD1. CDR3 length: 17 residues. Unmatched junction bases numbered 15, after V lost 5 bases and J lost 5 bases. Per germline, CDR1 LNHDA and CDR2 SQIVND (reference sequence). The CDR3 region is CASSVGQFRNLENIQYF. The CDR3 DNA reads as TGTGCCAGTAGTGTGGGACAGTTTCGAAATCTAGAAAACATTCAGTACTTC. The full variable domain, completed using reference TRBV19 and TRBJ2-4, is DGGITQSPKYLFRKEGQNVTLSCEQNLNHDAMYWYRQDPGQGLRLIYYSQIVNDFQKGDIAEGYSVSREKKESFPLTVTSAQKNPTAFYLCASSVGQFRNLENIQYFGAGTRLSVL.

CDR3 sequence (DNA): TGTGCCAGTAGTCTCCGGGACAGGGAGTGGGAAAAACTGTTTTTT. Protein product: CASSLRDREWEKLFF. The genes are TRBV19 and TRBJ1-4; 9 nucleotides match TRBD1. This CDR3 has 15 amino acids. V was pared by 5 bases and J by 8 bases, with 9 bases of the junction left unmatched. The germline V gene has CDR1 LNHDA and CDR2 SQIVND (reference sequence).

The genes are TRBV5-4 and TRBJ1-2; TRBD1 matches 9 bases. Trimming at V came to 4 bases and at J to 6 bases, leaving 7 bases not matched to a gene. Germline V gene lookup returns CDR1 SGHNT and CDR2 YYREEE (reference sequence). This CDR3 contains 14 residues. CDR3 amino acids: CASSIDRGTDGYTF. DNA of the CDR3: TGTGCCAGCAGCATAGACAGGGGGACAGATGGCTACACCTTC.

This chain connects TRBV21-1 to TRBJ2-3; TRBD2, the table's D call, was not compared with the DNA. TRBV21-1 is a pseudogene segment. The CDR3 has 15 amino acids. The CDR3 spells CASSSISRNTDTQYF. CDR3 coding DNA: TGTGCCAGCAGCTCCATTAGCCGGAACACAGATACGCAGTATTTT.

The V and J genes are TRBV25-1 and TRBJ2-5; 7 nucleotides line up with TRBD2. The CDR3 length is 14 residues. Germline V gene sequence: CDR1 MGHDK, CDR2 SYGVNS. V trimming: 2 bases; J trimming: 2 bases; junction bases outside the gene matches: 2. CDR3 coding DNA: TGTGCCAGCAGTGAACAGCGGGGACAAGAGACCCAGTACTTC. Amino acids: CASSEQRGQETQYF.

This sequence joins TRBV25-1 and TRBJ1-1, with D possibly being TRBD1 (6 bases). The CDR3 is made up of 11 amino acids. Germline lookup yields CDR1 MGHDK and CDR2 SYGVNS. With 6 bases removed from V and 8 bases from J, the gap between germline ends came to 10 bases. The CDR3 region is CASRADSEAFF. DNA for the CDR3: TGTGCCAGCAGGGCGGACAGCGAAGCTTTCTTT.

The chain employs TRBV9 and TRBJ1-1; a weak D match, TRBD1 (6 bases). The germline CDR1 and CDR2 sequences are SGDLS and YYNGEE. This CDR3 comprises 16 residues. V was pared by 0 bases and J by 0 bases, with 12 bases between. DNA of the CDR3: TGTGCCAGCAGCGTAGAGGGGGACGGAATGAACACTGAAGCTTTCTTT. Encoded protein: CASSVEGDGMNTEAFF.

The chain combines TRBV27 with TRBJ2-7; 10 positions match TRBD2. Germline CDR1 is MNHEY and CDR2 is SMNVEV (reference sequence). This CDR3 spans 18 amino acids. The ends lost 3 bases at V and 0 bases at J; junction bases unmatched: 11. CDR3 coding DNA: TGTGCCAGCAGTTTGGTCCTAGCGGGAGAGGTGCGCTCCTACGAGCAGTACTTC. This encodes CASSLVLAGEVRSYEQYF.

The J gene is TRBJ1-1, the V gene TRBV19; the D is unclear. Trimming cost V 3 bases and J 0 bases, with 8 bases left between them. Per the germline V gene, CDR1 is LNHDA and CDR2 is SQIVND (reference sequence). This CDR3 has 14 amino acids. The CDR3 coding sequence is TGTGCCAGTAGTATGGAGGTGGTGAACACTGAAGCTTTCTTT. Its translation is CASSMEVVNTEAFF.

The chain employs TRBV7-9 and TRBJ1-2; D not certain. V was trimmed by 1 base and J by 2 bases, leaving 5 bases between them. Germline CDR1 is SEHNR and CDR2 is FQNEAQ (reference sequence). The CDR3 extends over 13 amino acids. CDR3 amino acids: CASSLGENYGYTF. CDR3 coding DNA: TGTGCCAGCAGCTTAGGGGAGAACTATGGCTACACCTTC.

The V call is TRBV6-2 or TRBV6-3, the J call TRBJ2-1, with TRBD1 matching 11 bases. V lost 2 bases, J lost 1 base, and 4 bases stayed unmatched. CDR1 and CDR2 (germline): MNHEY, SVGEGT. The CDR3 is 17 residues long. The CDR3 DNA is TGTGCCAGCAGTTACCCGGGACAGGGGGGGTCCTACAATGAGCAGTTCTTC. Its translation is CASSYPGQGGSYNEQFF.

As DNA, the CDR3 is TGTGCCAGCAGCTTGGGACAGGTGAACTATGGCTACACCTTC. As protein: CASSLGQVNYGYTF. This chain uses TRBV7-9 with TRBJ1-2; TRBD1 matches 8 bases. CDR3 length equals 14 residues. The germline V gene has CDR1 SEHNR and CDR2 FQNEAQ (reference sequence). The junction had 2 bases not matched to a gene; V was cut back by 3 bases and J by 2 bases.

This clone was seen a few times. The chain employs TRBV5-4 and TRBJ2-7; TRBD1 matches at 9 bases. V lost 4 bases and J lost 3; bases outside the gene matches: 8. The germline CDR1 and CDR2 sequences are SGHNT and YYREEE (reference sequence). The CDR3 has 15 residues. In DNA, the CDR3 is TGTGCCAGCAGCCCGCAACAGGGGGCCCTCTACGAGCAGTACTTC. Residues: CASSPQQGALYEQYF.